The 20 T cell receptor beta chains listed next were all sequenced from one sample in a study of T cell repertoires in cytomegalovirus infection. TCRdb redid the calling of the reads with MiXCR, one entry per CDR3 protein. The table includes 340,000 or so distinct CDR3 sequences, roughly 25% detected once. These receptors lack a known antigen. Source: cultured PBMCs, taken from culture after CMV antigen stimulation. The source of these receptors is a human donor in good health (CMV status not recorded). Some clones in this sample may be carry-over from other donors' samples.

The chain links TRBV19 to TRBJ2-5; 11 nucleotides agree with TRBD2. The CDR3 loop spans 15 amino acids. Germline V gene data show CDR1 as LNHDA and CDR2 as SQIVND (reference sequence). The trim removed 1 base at V and 4 bases at J, leaving 2 bases unmatched. CDR3: CASSIGSGRGETQYF. CDR3 in DNA: TGTGCCAGTAGTATAGGTAGCGGGAGGGGAGAGACCCAGTACTTC.

The chain uses TRBV7-2 and TRBJ2-2; D unresolved. Trimming cost V 3 bases and J 0 bases, with 11 bases left between them. Germline loops: CDR1 SGHTA, CDR2 FQGNSA. CDR3 length equals 16 residues. CDR3 residues: CASSFLVGSNTGELFF. The CDR3 coding sequence is TGTGCCAGCAGCTTTCTCGTGGGCTCGAACACCGGGGAGCTGTTTTTT.

The chain uses TRBV6-2 or TRBV6-3 and TRBJ2-1, with 11 bases lining up with TRBD1. Trimming cost V 4 bases and J 6 bases; bases outside gene matches: 5. CDR3 length: 15 amino acids. The V gene's germline CDR1 is MNHEY and CDR2 SVGEGT. The CDR3 DNA follows: TGTGCCAGCAGTTCCGGGACAGGGGGGATCAATGAGCAGTTCTTC. Residues: CASSSGTGGINEQFF.

The chain recombines TRBV3-1 with TRBJ1-5, with 7 bases fitting TRBD1. J was trimmed by 3 bases and V by 6 bases; bases with no gene match: 8. Germline-derived CDR1 and CDR2 are LGHDT and YNNKEL (reference sequence). The CDR3 is 15 residues long. CDR3 DNA: TGTGCCAGCAGACCCGAGACAGGGAACAATCAGCCCCAGCATTTT. It translates to CASRPETGNNQPQHF.

The chain joins TRBV19 to TRBJ1-5; unclear D gene. Germline V CDR1 and CDR2: LNHDA, SQIVND (reference sequence). The CDR3 has 14 amino acids. Deletions cut 9 bases from V and 2 bases from J, with 14 bases between. The chain's CDR3 is CASTDKVGNQPQHF. The CDR3 nucleotides are TGTGCCAGCACAGACAAGGTGGGCAATCAGCCCCAGCATTTT.

This clonotype came up many times. The V and J genes are TRBV19 and TRBJ1-6, with D perhaps TRBD1 (5 bases). This CDR3 contains 21 residues. V dropped 3 bases and J dropped 8 bases, with 32 bases sitting between them. The germline V gene encodes CDR1 LNHDA and CDR2 SQIVND (reference sequence). The DNA for the CDR3 is TGTGCCAGTAGTATTGGAATCAGGACTCAAGGGTCGAGGGGTACTCATTCACCCCTCCACTTT. Translation gives CASSIGIRTQGSRGTHSPLHF.

Many counts were recorded for this clonotype. This chain joins TRBV30 and TRBJ2-3; no clear D. The CDR3 is made up of 16 amino acids. Looked up from germline, CDR1 is GTSNPN and CDR2 is SVGIG (reference sequence). V was trimmed by 0 bases and J by 2 bases, leaving 15 bases between them. The CDR3 DNA sequence: TGTGCCTGGAGTGTGGGTAGTAGAGCCTCCACAGATACGCAGTATTTT. Translation: CAWSVGSRASTDTQYF.

The rearrangement joins TRBV9 to TRBJ2-1, with 9 bases lining up with TRBD2. Germline V gene lookup returns CDR1 SGDLS and CDR2 YYNGEE. The J segment lost 4 bases and the V segment lost 0 bases, leaving 2 bases of the junction unmatched. The CDR3 totals 15 residues. CDR3 in amino acids: CASSVETSGYNEQFF. In DNA form, the CDR3 reads TGTGCCAGCAGCGTAGAGACTAGCGGTTACAATGAGCAGTTCTTC. The full variable domain, with the rest looked up from reference TRBV9 and TRBJ2-1, is DSGVTQTPKHLITATGQRVTLRCSPRSGDLSVYWYQQSLDQGLQFLIQYYNGEERAKGNILERFSAQQFPDLHSELNLSSLELGDSALYFCASSVETSGYNEQFFGPGTRLTVL.

This clonotype has a single count. V is TRBV19 and J is TRBJ2-1, with 13 bases fitting TRBD2. The ends lost 6 bases at V and 0 bases at J; junction bases unmatched: 17. This CDR3 has 21 amino acids. Looked up from germline, CDR1 is LNHDA and CDR2 is SQIVND (reference sequence). The CDR3 DNA reads TGTGCCAGTAGCCACCTCGGGTTGGGACTAGCGGGATGGCACTCCTACAATGAGCAGTTCTTC. This sequence encodes CASSHLGLGLAGWHSYNEQFF.

In this sample, this clonotype turned up a few times. This chain links TRBV6-5 with TRBJ1-5; D uncertain. The CDR3 extends over 14 amino acids. Germline CDR1 and CDR2: MNHEY and SVGAGI. V lost 6 bases and J 3 bases, leaving 12 bases between the germline ends. Here the CDR3 reads CASRVLLNNQPQHF. The CDR3, as DNA: TGTGCCAGCAGAGTACTCCTGAACAATCAGCCCCAGCATTTT.

This clonotype was seen many times. This chain links TRBV6-2 or TRBV6-3 with TRBJ2-1, with D unclear. The CDR3 totals 15 residues. Germline V gives CDR1 MNHEY, CDR2 SVGEGT. The V end was cut by 7 bases, the J end by 3 bases, with 16 bases between. Here the CDR3 DNA reads TGTGCCAGCACCACGCCTAGGGCCAGCTACAATGAGCAGTTCTTC. Its protein product is CASTTPRASYNEQFF.

This clonotype was detected ten times or more. The CDR3 DNA reads as TGTGCCAGCAGCCTCGCCCGGAGCTACGAGCAGTACGTC. Translation: CASSLARSYEQYV. The chain recombines TRBV7-8 with TRBJ2-7; D ambiguous. The CDR3 is 13 amino acids. Per the germline V gene, CDR1 is SGHVS and CDR2 is FQNEAQ. Trimming took 5 bases from V and 3 from J, leaving 11 bases between them.

This clonotype was seen only a few times. V is TRBV29-1 and J is TRBJ2-4; D gene ambiguous. Germline V gene data show CDR1 as SQVTM and CDR2 as ANQGSEA. This CDR3 is built from 13 residues. The CDR3 sequence is CSGKGVAKNIQYF. The CDR3, as DNA: TGCTCCGGCAAGGGCGTAGCCAAAAACATTCAGTACTTC.

This clonotype was found many times. The V and J genes are TRBV5-1 and TRBJ1-4; possible D gene TRBD1, 5 bases. The length of the CDR3 is 16 residues. Looked up from germline, CDR1 is SGHRS and CDR2 is YFSETQ. Trimming shortened V by 4 bases and J by 2 bases, and 15 bases separated the two germline ends. The CDR3 DNA follows: TGCGCCAGCAGCGTGGGACTTGCCGCTACTAATGAAAAACTGTTTTTT. Protein: CASSVGLAATNEKLFF.

This clonotype was observed once. The chain couples TRBV27 to TRBJ2-2; weak D call: TRBD1 (6 bases). V lost 0 bases, J lost 3 bases, and 8 bases lay in between. In germline, CDR1 is MNHEY, CDR2 SMNVEV (reference sequence). The CDR3 sequence is 15 residues long. The CDR3 DNA reads TGTGCCAGCAGTTTATCGGGACATCACACCGGGGAGCTGTTTTTT. This sequence encodes CASSLSGHHTGELFF.

J is TRBJ2-2 and V is TRBV9; D might be TRBD2 (6 bases). The germline V gene encodes CDR1 SGDLS and CDR2 YYNGEE. Trimming cost V 3 bases and J 6 bases, with 15 bases left between them. CDR3 size: 15 residues. The chain's CDR3 is CASSGILGGAGELFF. CDR3 DNA sequence: TGTGCCAGCAGCGGGATACTAGGAGGGGCCGGGGAGCTGTTTTTT. Variable domain in full (rest from reference TRBV9 and TRBJ2-2): DSGVTQTPKHLITATGQRVTLRCSPRSGDLSVYWYQQSLDQGLQFLIQYYNGEERAKGNILERFSAQQFPDLHSELNLSSLELGDSALYFCASSGILGGAGELFFGEGSRLTVL.

Only a few counts were recorded for this clonotype. The chain couples TRBV7-2 to TRBJ2-1; 7 bases agree with TRBD1. With V trimmed by 4 bases and J by 6 bases, 6 bases remained unmatched. This CDR3 has 14 amino acids. Germline V gives CDR1 SGHTA, CDR2 FQGNSA. In DNA form, the CDR3 reads TGTGCCAGCAGCTGGGGGACAGACCGCAATGAGCAGTTCTTC. Translated, it gives CASSWGTDRNEQFF. The full variable domain, completed using reference TRBV7-2 and TRBJ2-1, is GAGVSQSPSNKVTEKGKDVELRCDPISGHTALYWYRQSLGQGLEFLIYFQGNSAPDKSGLPSDRFSAERTGGSVSTLTIQRTQQEDSAVYLCASSWGTDRNEQFFGPGTRLTVL.

The chain is built from TRBV19 and TRBJ2-1, with 10 nucleotides matching TRBD2. CDR1 LNHDA and CDR2 SQIVND come from the germline V gene (reference sequence). The J segment lost 8 bases and the V segment lost 5 bases, leaving 15 bases of the junction unmatched. This CDR3 contains 17 residues. This chain's CDR3 is CASSPLAPSGSPDEQFF. The CDR3 DNA sequence: TGTGCCAGTAGTCCACTCGCCCCTAGCGGGAGTCCCGATGAGCAGTTCTTC. Full variable domain (outside the CDR3, taken from reference TRBV19 and TRBJ2-1): DGGITQSPKYLFRKEGQNVTLSCEQNLNHDAMYWYRQDPGQGLRLIYYSQIVNDFQKGDIAEGYSVSREKKESFPLTVTSAQKNPTAFYLCASSPLAPSGSPDEQFFGPGTRLTVL.

The chain links TRBV29-1 to TRBJ1-1; D unresolved. V shed 4 bases and J shed 4 bases, with 13 bases lying between them. Per germline, CDR1 SQVTM and CDR2 ANQGSEA. CDR3 size: 13 residues. DNA of the CDR3: TGCAGCGTTGGGCGGACCGAAACCACTGAAGCTTTCTTT. This codes for CSVGRTETTEAFF.

The sample holds many counts of this clonotype. The chain employs TRBV6-1 and TRBJ2-1; 9 bases fit TRBD2. The CDR3 totals 15 residues. CDR1 is MNHNS and CDR2 is SASEGT in the germline V gene. V shed 4 bases, J shed 3 bases, and the junction held 4 bases outside the gene matches. CDR3 coding DNA: TGTGCCAGCAGTGGCGGGAGGGCCAACTACAATGAGCAGTTCTTC. It encodes CASSGGRANYNEQFF.